Below are 6 T cell receptor beta chains sequenced from a single sample in a study of T-cell memory formation after mild COVID-19. Via MiXCR, TCRdb re-called the 5' RACE reads, giving one row per CDR3 protein. The sample holds 50,000 to 75,000 distinct CDR3 sequences; roughly 9.9% are singletons and the top ten take approximately 1%. What was sequenced was PBMCs or a T cell subset sorted from them (not recorded which). These receptors all come from a man between 18 and 35 years old who had mild COVID-19 (a few samples of this study predate the infection). Cell type and time point are not known.

There are a few counts of this clonotype. This sequence joins TRBV29-1 and TRBJ2-5, with TRBD1 matching 8 bases. CDR3 length: 12 residues. Trimming removed 7 bases from V and 4 bases from J; junction bases left unmatched: 5. Germline V gene sequence: CDR1 SQVTM, CDR2 ANQGSEA. The CDR3 spells CSGQGLGETQYF. The CDR3 DNA follows: TGCAGCGGACAGGGGTTGGGAGAGACCCAGTACTTC.

V and J are TRBV15 and TRBJ1-5, with no clear D. Germline V gene sequence: CDR1 LNHNV, CDR2 YYDKDF (reference sequence). The ends were cut back, 0 bases at V and 6 bases at J, with 6 bases in the middle. The CDR3 is 13 amino acids. This CDR3 reads CATSRDRFQPQHF. In DNA form, the CDR3 reads TGTGCCACCAGCAGAGACCGATTTCAGCCCCAGCATTTT.

The CDR3 region has the DNA TGTGCCAGCAGCGTAGATTGGGGAGGCACCGGGGAGCTGTTTTTT. Its protein product is CASSVDWGGTGELFF. The gene calls are TRBV9 and TRBJ2-2, with D possibly matching TRBD2 (6 bases). V shed 0 bases and J shed 4 bases, with 10 bases lying between them. There are 15 residues in the CDR3. Germline lookup yields CDR1 SGDLS and CDR2 YYNGEE.

The chain carries TRBV19 and TRBJ1-5; TRBD1 might be the D (6 bases). Germline V CDR1 and CDR2: LNHDA, SQIVND (reference sequence). CDR3 length: 14 residues. V was trimmed by 10 bases and J by 4 bases, leaving 17 bases between them. CDR3 loop: CATGPGGRNQPQHF. The CDR3 nucleotides are TGTGCCACGGGGCCTGGGGGGCGGAATCAGCCCCAGCATTTT.

This clonotype has just a few counts. V usage is TRBV5-1 and J usage is TRBJ1-3; D gene unclear. V was cut by 0 bases and J by 2 bases, with 9 bases left in between. The CDR3 consists of 15 residues. CDR1 and CDR2 from the germline V gene are SGHRS and YFSETQ. The CDR3 nucleotides are TGCGCCAGCAGCTTGGGATCCGGGGCTGGAAACACCATATATTTT. This encodes CASSLGSGAGNTIYF.

This clonotype was counted at least ten times. J is TRBJ2-5 and V is TRBV10-3, with TRBD1 matching 11 bases. This CDR3 contains 13 residues. Germline V gene sequence: CDR1 ENHRY, CDR2 SYGVKD. Trimming removed 11 bases from V and 4 bases from J; junction bases left unmatched: 6. The CDR3 DNA follows: TGTGCCTCTAAGGGACAGGGGGGAGAGACCCAGTACTTC. Translated: CASKGQGGETQYF.